This T cell receptor (beta chain) was captured by sequencing in a study of blood T cell repertoires in COVID-19. Profiling relied on immunoSEQ multiplex PCR, and the TCRdb table lists in-frame clones only, not all of them. Of 190,000 or so clones in the sample, about nine tenths were seen once. The clonotype originates from a man aged 40-49 years with acute or convalescent COVID-19. Sequenced material: peripheral blood.

The CDR3 protein is CAIRSGAGMETQYF. For the CDR3, the DNA is TGTGCCATCAGATCAGGGGCAGGGATGGAGACCCAGTACTTC. The chain uses TRBV10-3 and TRBJ2-5; D is possibly TRBD1 (6 bases). V gave up 6 bases and J gave up 5 bases, with 16 bases separating them. The V gene's germline CDR1 is ENHRY and CDR2 SYGVKD. This CDR3 has 14 residues.